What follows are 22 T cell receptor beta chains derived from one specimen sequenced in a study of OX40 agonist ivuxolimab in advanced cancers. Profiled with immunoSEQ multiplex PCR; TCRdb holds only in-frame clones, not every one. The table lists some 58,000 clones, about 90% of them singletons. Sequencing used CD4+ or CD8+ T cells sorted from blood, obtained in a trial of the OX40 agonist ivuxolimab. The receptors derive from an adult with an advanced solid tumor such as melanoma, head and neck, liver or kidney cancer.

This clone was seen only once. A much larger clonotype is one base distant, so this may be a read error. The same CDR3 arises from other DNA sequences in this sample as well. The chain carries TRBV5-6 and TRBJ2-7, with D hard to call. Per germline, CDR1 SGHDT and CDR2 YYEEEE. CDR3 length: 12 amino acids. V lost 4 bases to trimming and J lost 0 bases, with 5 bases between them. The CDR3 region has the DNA TGTGCCAGCAGCCTCAGCTCCTACGAGCAGTACTTC. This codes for CASSLSSYEQYF.

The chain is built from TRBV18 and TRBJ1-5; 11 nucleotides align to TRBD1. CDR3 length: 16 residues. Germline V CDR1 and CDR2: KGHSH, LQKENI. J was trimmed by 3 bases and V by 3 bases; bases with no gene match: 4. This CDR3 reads CASSPWTGGFNQPQHF. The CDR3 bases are TGTGCCAGCTCACCCTGGACAGGGGGCTTCAATCAGCCCCAGCATTTT. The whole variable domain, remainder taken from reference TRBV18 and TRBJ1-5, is NAGVMQNPRHLVRRRGQEARLRCSPMKGHSHVYWYRQLPEEGLKFMVYLQKENIIDESGMPKERFSAEFPKEGPSILRIQQVVRGDSAAYFCASSPWTGGFNQPQHFGDGTRLSIL.

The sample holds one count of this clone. DNA for the CDR3: TGTGCCAGCAGTTTACCGCGGGGGCACCCCTTTACTGAAGCTTTCTTT. Amino acid sequence: CASSLPRGHPFTEAFF. The chain recombines TRBV28 with TRBJ1-1; tentatively, D is TRBD1 (6 bases). Deletions cut 2 bases from V and 5 bases from J, with 18 bases between. The CDR3 is 16 amino acids. The germline V gene encodes CDR1 MDHEN and CDR2 SYDVKM.

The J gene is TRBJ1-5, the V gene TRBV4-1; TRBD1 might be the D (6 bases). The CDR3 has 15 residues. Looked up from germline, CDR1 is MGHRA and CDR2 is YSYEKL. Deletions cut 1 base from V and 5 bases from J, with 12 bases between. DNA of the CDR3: TGCGCCAGCAGCCAAGCTTCCGGGGGCGATCAGCCCCAGCATTTT. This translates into CASSQASGGDQPQHF.

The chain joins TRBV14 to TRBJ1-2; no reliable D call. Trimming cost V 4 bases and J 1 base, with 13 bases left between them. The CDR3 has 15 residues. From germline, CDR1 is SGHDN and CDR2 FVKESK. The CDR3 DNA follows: TGTGCCAGCAGCCTCACCGGGTCCTTTAACTATGGCTACACCTTC. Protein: CASSLTGSFNYGYTF.

The CDR3 nucleotides are TGTGCCAGCAGTCGGGTTAGCGGAGGACTTTACAATGAGCAGTTCTTC. It specifies CASSRVSGGLYNEQFF. V usage is TRBV28 and J usage is TRBJ2-1; a weak D match, TRBD2 (6 bases). The CDR3 totals 16 residues. V was pared by 5 bases and J by 4 bases, with 18 bases between. The V gene's germline CDR1 is MDHEN and CDR2 SYDVKM.

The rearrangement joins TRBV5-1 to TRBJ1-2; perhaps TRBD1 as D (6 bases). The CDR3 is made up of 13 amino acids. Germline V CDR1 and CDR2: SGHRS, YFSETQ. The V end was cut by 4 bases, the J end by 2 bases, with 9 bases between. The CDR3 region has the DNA TGCGCCAGCAGCGACACAGGGAACTATGGCTACACCTTC. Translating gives CASSDTGNYGYTF.

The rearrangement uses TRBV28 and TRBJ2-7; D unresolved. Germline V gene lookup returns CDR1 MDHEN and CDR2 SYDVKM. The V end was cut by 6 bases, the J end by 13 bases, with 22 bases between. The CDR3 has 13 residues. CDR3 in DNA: TGTGCCAGCAGCCCCAACGCCGGACGTCCCCCCTACTTC. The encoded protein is CASSPNAGRPPYF. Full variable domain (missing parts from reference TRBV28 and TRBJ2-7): DVKVTQSSRYLVKRTGEKVFLECVQDMDHENMFWYRQDPGLGLRLIYFSYDVKMKEKGDIPEGYSVSREKKERFSLILESASTNQTSMYLCASSPNAGRPPYFGPGTRLTVT.

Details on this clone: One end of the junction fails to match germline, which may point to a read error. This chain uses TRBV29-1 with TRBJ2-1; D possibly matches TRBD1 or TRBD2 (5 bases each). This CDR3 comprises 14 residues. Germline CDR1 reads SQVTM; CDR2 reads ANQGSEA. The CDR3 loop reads CSATLGTAYSEQFF. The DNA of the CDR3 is TGCAGCGCAACTCTCGGGACGGCTTACAGTGAGCAGTTCTTC.

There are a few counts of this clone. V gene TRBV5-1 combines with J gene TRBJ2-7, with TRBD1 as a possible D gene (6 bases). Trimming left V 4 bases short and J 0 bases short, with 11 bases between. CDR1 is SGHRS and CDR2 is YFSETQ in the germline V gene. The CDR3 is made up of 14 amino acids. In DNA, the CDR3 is TGCGCCAGCAGCGAGAGACAGGTCTCCTACGAGCAGTACTTC. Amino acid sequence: CASSERQVSYEQYF.

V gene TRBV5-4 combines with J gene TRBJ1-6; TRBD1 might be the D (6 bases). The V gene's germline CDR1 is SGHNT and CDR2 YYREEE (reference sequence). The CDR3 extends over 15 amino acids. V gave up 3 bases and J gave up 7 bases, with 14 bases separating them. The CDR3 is CASSSDRMMNSPLHF. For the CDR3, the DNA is TGTGCCAGCAGCTCGGACAGAATGATGAATTCACCCCTCCACTTT.

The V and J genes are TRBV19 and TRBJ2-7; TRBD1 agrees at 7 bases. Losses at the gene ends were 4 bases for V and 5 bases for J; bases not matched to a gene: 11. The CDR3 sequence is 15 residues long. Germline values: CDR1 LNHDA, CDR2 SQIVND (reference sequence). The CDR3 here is CASSTPSGQDDEQYF. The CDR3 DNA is TGTGCCAGTAGTACCCCCTCCGGACAGGACGACGAGCAGTACTTC.

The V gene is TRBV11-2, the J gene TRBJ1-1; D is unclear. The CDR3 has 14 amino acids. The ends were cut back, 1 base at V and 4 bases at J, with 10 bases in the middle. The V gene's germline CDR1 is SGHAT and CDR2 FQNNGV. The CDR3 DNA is TGTGCCAGCAGCTTAGGAAAAGGGCCCACTGAAGCTTTCTTT. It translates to CASSLGKGPTEAFF.

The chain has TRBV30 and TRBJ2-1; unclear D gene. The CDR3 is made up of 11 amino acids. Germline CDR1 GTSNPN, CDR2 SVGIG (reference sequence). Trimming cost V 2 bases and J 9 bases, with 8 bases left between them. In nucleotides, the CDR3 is TGTGCCTGGAGTCGGCGTACTGAGCAGTTCTTC. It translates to CAWSRRTEQFF.

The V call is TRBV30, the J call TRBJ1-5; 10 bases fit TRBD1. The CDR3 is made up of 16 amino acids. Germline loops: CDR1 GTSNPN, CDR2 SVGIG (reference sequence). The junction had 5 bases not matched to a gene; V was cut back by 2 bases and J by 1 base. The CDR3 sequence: CAWSRRDRGSNQPQHF. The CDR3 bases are TGTGCCTGGAGTAGAAGGGACAGGGGAAGCAATCAGCCCCAGCATTTT.

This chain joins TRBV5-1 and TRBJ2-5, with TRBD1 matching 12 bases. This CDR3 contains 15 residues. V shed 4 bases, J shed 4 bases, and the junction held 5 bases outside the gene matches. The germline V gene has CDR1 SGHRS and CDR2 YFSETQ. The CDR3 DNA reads TGCGCCAGCAGCCTGGGACAGGGGGCTGGAGAGACCCAGTACTTC. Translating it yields CASSLGQGAGETQYF.

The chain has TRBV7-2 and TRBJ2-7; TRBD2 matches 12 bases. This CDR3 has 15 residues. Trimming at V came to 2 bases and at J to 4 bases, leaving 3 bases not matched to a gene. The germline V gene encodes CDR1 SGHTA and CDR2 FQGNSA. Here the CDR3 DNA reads TGTGCCAGCAGCTTACTAGCGGGAGGGAGGTACGAGCAGTACTTC. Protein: CASSLLAGGRYEQYF.

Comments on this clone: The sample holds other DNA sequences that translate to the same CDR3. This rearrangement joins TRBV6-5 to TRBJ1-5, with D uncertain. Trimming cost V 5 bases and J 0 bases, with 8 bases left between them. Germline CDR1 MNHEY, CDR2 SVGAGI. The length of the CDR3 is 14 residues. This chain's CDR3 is CASSPTLSNQPQHF. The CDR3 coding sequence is TGTGCCAGCAGTCCTACGCTTAGCAATCAGCCCCAGCATTTT.

CDR3 bases: TGTGCCAGCAGTGATCGGCCCTATGGGAGCAACTATGGCTACACCTTC. This codes for CASSDRPYGSNYGYTF. V usage is TRBV6-4 and J usage is TRBJ1-2, with no clear D. V was clipped by 3 bases and J by 2 bases, with 16 bases between them. CDR1 is MRHNA, CDR2 SNTAGT, per germline. CDR3 length: 16 amino acids.

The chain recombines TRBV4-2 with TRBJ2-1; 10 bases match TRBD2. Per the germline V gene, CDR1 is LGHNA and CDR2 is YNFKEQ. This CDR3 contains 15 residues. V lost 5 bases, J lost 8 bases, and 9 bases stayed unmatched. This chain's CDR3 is CASSFLAGAGDEQFF. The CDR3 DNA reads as TGTGCCAGCAGCTTCCTAGCGGGAGCTGGCGATGAGCAGTTCTTC.

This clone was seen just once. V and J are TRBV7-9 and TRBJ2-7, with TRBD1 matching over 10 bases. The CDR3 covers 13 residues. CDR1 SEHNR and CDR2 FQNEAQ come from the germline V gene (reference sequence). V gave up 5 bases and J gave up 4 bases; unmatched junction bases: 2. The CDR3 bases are TGTGCCAGCAGCGGACAGGGGGTTTACGAGCAGTACTTC. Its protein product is CASSGQGVYEQYF.

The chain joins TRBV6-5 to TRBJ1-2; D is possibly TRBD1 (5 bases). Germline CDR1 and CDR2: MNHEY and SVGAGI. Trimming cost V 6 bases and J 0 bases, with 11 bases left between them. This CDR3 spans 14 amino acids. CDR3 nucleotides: TGTGCCAGCAGGGGAGGGGTAGCTAACTATGGCTACACCTTC. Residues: CASRGGVANYGYTF.